These T cell receptor beta chains were read from a single sample in a study of blood T cells in healthy people across ages. TCRdb redid the calling of the 5' RACE reads with MiXCR, one entry per CDR3 protein. The repertoire consists of approximately 490,000 distinct CDR3 sequences, with 24% occurring once and the leading ten covering roughly 9.4%. This sample was also put to use in a study of T cells of mothers and their children.

The sequenced sample consisted of blood. The origin of the receptors is a boy between 5 and 17 years old in good health. Each CDR3 is given with its conserved first and last residue. Each record gives: clone size, D gene, J gene, V gene, CDR3 protein, CDR3 DNA. D genes are given only for firm matches. Size is omitted from some rows. Given values are once, few, many or a class for expanded clones.

size: -; D: TRBD1; J: TRBJ1-2; V: TRBV25-1; CDR3: CASSEFRGTGMEFNYGYTF; DNA: TGTGCCAGCAGTGAATTTAGGGGGACAGGGATGGAGTTTAACTATGGCTACACCTTC
size: -; D: -; J: TRBJ2-7; V: TRBV20-1; CDR3: CSASTRKYLYEQYF; DNA: TGCAGTGCTTCTACTAGGAAGTATCTCTACGAGCAGTACTTT
size: few; D: TRBD2; J: TRBJ2-5; V: TRBV7-3; CDR3: CASSLGLAPQETQYF; DNA: TGTGCCAGCAGCTTAGGACTAGCCCCCCAAGAGACCCAGTACTTC
size: few; D: -; J: TRBJ1-6; V: TRBV20-1; CDR3: CSARDRTKASPLHF; DNA: TGCAGTGCTAGAGATAGAACGAAAGCTTCACCCCTCCACTTT
size: -; D: -; J: TRBJ2-7; V: TRBV7-8; CDR3: CASSRPRGRGTYEQYF; DNA: TGTGCCAGCAGCCGTCCACGGGGCCGAGGGACGTACGAGCAGTACTTC
size: few; D: -; J: TRBJ1-1; V: TRBV7-8; CDR3: CASSLERFRDTEAFF; DNA: TGTGCCAGCAGCTTAGAGCGGTTCAGGGACACTGAAGCTTTCTTT
size: few; D: -; J: TRBJ2-5; V: TRBV3-1; CDR3: CASSQRTEGEQYF; DNA: TGTGCCAGCAGCCAACGGACTGAGGGAGAGCAGTACTTC
size: -; D: -; J: TRBJ2-5; V: TRBV7-9; CDR3: CASSQDRTKETQYF; DNA: TGTGCCAGCAGCCAAGACAGGACCAAAGAGACCCAGTACTTC
size: -; D: -; J: TRBJ2-5; V: TRBV7-8; CDR3: CASTPNSVKGETQYF; DNA: TGTGCCAGCACCCCTAATAGCGTAAAGGGAGAGACCCAGTACTTC
size: -; D: -; J: TRBJ2-6; V: TRBV21-1; CDR3: CASIRTGGNNSGANVLTF; DNA: TGTGCCAGCATCCGGACAGGGGGCAATAACTCTGGGGCCAACGTCCTGACTTTC
size: few; D: -; J: TRBJ2-5; V: TRBV19; CDR3: CASKALGTGQETQYF; DNA: TGTGCCAGCAAGGCCCTAGGGACCGGGCAAGAGACCCAGTACTTC
size: -; D: TRBD2; J: TRBJ2-7; V: TRBV15; CDR3: CATSRGRGLNSYEQYF; DNA: TGTGCCACCAGCAGAGGACGGGGACTAAACTCCTACGAGCAGTACTTC
size: -; D: -; J: TRBJ2-3; V: TRBV29-1; CDR3: CSVNTEQQYF; DNA: TGCAGCGTTAACACTGAACAGCAGTATTTT
size: few; D: -; J: TRBJ2-5; V: TRBV3-1; CDR3: CASSQVPGEGRETQYF; DNA: TGTGCCAGCAGCCAAGTACCCGGAGAAGGTCGGGAGACCCAGTACTTC
size: -; D: TRBD1; J: TRBJ2-5; V: TRBV12-3/TRBV12-4; CDR3: CASSITRDRGKETQYF; DNA: TGTGCCAGCAGTATCACAAGGGACAGGGGAAAAGAGACCCAGTACTTC
size: -; D: TRBD1; J: TRBJ1-4; V: TRBV5-1; CDR3: CASSLGGQNEKLFF; DNA: TGCGCCAGCAGCTTGGGGGGACAGAATGAAAAACTGTTTTTT
size: -; D: -; J: TRBJ1-5; V: TRBV27; CDR3: CASSFPSSYQPQHF; DNA: TGTGCCAGCAGTTTCCCCAGCTCCTATCAGCCCCAGCATTTT
size: many; D: TRBD1; J: TRBJ2-5; V: TRBV5-1; CDR3: CASSWGQPRIQETQYF; DNA: TGCGCCAGCAGCTGGGGACAGCCTCGAATCCAAGAGACCCAGTACTTC
size: -; D: -; J: TRBJ2-2; V: TRBV29-1; CDR3: CSADGRDTGELFF; DNA: TGCAGCGCCGACGGCAGAGACACCGGGGAGCTGTTTTTT
size: -; D: TRBD2; J: TRBJ2-3; V: TRBV11-2; CDR3: CASSYHPGLGHTQYF; DNA: TGTGCCAGCAGCTATCATCCGGGACTAGGCCATACGCAGTATTTT
size: few; D: -; J: TRBJ1-1; V: TRBV27; CDR3: CASSPGFGDTEAFF; DNA: TGTGCCAGCAGTCCAGGGTTTGGGGACACTGAAGCTTTCTTT
size: few; D: TRBD1; J: TRBJ2-7; V: TRBV7-2; CDR3: CASSYPPGGSYEQYF; DNA: TGTGCCAGCAGCTACCCTCCAGGGGGTTCCTACGAGCAGTACTTC
size: -; D: -; J: TRBJ1-1; V: TRBV7-2; CDR3: CASSFLGGDMNTEAFF; DNA: TGTGCCAGCAGCTTTTTGGGGGGCGATATGAACACTGAAGCTTTCTTT
size: -; D: -; J: TRBJ2-7; V: TRBV7-2; CDR3: CASSLTDFGSYEQYF; DNA: TGTGCCAGCAGCTTAACGGACTTTGGTTCCTACGAGCAGTACTTC
size: -; D: -; J: TRBJ2-7; V: TRBV6-1; CDR3: CASSELQGLREQYF; DNA: TGTGCCAGCAGTGAACTCCAGGGGCTTAGGGAGCAGTACTTC
size: many; D: -; J: TRBJ1-4; V: TRBV7-9; CDR3: CASSTIGRDNEKLFF; DNA: TGTGCCAGCAGCACGATAGGGCGGGATAATGAAAAACTGTTTTTT
size: few; D: -; J: TRBJ2-7; V: TRBV7-8; CDR3: CASSHSTGHEQYF; DNA: TGTGCCAGCAGCCACTCGACAGGCCACGAGCAGTACTTC
size: -; D: TRBD2; J: TRBJ2-2; V: TRBV7-6; CDR3: CASQREPNTGELFF; DNA: TGTGCCAGCCAGCGGGAGCCCAACACCGGGGAGCTGTTTTTT
size: few; D: -; J: TRBJ2-1; V: TRBV9; CDR3: CASSVASRASGYNEQFF; DNA: TGTGCCAGCAGCGTAGCTTCGAGGGCTAGTGGGTACAATGAGCAGTTCTTC
size: few; D: -; J: TRBJ1-4; V: TRBV7-9; CDR3: CAGSRQAEKLFF; DNA: TGTGCCGGCAGCAGACAGGCTGAAAAACTGTTTTTT
size: few; D: -; J: TRBJ2-2; V: TRBV6-2/TRBV6-3; CDR3: CASSYVGGTNTGELFF; DNA: TGTGCCAGCAGTTACGTCGGGGGCACGAACACCGGGGAGCTGTTTTTT
size: -; D: TRBD2; J: TRBJ2-7; V: TRBV18; CDR3: CASSPQDSGSMVEQYF; DNA: TGTGCCAGCTCACCACAGGACAGCGGGAGTATGGTCGAGCAGTACTTC
size: many; D: -; J: TRBJ2-1; V: TRBV29-1; CDR3: CSVVRASYNEQFF; DNA: TGCAGCGTTGTTAGGGCCTCCTACAATGAGCAGTTCTTC
size: -; D: TRBD2; J: TRBJ2-1; V: TRBV20-1; CDR3: CSARVAGDPNQQFF; DNA: TGCAGTGCTAGAGTAGCGGGGGACCCCAATCAGCAGTTCTTC
size: -; D: -; J: TRBJ2-7; V: TRBV3-1; CDR3: CASSQGGDVGSYEQYF; DNA: TGTGCCAGCAGCCAGGGCGGGGATGTAGGGTCCTACGAGCAGTACTTC
size: few; D: TRBD2; J: TRBJ2-7; V: TRBV3-1; CDR3: CASSQVAGSYEQYF; DNA: TGTGCCAGCAGCCAAGTAGCGGGCTCCTACGAGCAGTACTTC
size: -; D: TRBD2; J: TRBJ2-1; V: TRBV5-1; CDR3: CASSPPTSGGAVEQFF; DNA: TGCGCCAGCAGCCCACCTACTAGCGGGGGGGCCGTTGAGCAGTTCTTC
size: -; D: TRBD2; J: TRBJ2-2; V: TRBV5-5; CDR3: CASSRVGGPSTGELFF; DNA: TGTGCCAGCAGTCGCGTGGGAGGGCCGAGCACCGGGGAGCTGTTTTTT
size: -; D: TRBD2; J: TRBJ2-3; V: TRBV20-1; CDR3: CSARLAESTDTQYF; DNA: TGCAGTGCTAGACTAGCGGAAAGCACAGATACGCAGTATTTT
size: few; D: -; J: TRBJ2-5; V: TRBV28; CDR3: CASSPLRGLQETQYF; DNA: TGTGCCAGCAGTCCCCTTCGAGGTCTGCAAGAGACCCAGTACTTC
size: few; D: TRBD2; J: TRBJ2-3; V: TRBV2; CDR3: CASSFGLAGGTTDTQYF; DNA: TGTGCCAGCAGTTTCGGACTAGCGGGGGGCACCACAGATACGCAGTATTTT